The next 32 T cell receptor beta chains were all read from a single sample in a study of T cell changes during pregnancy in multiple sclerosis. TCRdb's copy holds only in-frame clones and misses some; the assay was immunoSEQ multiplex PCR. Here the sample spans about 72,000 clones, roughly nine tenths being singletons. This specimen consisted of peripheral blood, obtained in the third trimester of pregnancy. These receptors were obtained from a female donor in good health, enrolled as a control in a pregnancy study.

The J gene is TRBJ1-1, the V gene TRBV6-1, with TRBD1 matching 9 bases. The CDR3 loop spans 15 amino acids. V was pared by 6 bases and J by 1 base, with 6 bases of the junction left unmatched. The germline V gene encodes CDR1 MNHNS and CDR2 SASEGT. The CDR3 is CASREQGARNTEAFF. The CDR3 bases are TGTGCCAGCAGGGAACAGGGGGCCCGGAACACTGAAGCTTTCTTT.

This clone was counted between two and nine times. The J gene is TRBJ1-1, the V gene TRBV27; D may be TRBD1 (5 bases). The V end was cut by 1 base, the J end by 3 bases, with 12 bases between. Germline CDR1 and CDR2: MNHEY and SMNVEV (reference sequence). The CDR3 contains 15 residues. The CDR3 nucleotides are TGTGCCAGCAGTTTATGGGGCAGGGAGGACACTGAAGCTTTCTTT. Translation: CASSLWGREDTEAFF.

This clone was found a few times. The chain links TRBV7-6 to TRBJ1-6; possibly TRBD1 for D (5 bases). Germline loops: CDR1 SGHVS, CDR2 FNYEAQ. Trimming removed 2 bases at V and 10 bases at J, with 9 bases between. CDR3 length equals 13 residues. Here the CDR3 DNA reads TGTGCCAGCAGCTTAAAAGGGGAATCACCCCTCCACTTT. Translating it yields CASSLKGESPLHF. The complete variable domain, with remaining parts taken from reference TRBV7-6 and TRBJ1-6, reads GAGVSQSPRYKVTKRGQDVALRCDPISGHVSLYWYRQALGQGPEFLTYFNYEAQQDKSGLPNDRFSAERPEGSISTLTIQRTEQRDSAMYRCASSLKGESPLHFGNGTRLTVT.

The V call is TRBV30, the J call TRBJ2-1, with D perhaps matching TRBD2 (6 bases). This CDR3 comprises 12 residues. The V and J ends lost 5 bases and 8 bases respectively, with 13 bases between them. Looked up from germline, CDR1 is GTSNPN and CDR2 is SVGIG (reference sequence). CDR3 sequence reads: CAWVEGSDEQFF. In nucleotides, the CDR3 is TGTGCCTGGGTGGAGGGGTCCGATGAGCAGTTCTTC.

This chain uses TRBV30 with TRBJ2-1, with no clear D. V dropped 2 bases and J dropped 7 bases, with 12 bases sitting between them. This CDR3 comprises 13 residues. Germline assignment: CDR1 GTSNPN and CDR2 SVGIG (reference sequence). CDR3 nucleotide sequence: TGTGCCTGGAGTCGTCCCGCCCGGAATGAGCAGTTCTTC. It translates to CAWSRPARNEQFF.

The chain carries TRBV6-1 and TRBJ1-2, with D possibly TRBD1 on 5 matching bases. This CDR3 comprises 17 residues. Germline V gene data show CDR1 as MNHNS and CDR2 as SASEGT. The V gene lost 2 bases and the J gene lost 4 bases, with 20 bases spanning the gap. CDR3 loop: CASSEQPEPGTTYGYTF. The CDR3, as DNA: TGTGCCAGCAGTGAACAACCAGAACCAGGGACTACCTATGGCTACACCTTC.

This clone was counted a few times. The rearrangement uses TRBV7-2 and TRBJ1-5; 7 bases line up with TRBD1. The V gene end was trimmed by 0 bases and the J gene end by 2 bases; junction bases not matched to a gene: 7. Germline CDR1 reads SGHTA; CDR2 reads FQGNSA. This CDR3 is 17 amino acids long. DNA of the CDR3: TGTGCCAGCAGCTTAGCACCGACAGGGAGTGGCAATCAGCCCCAGCATTTT. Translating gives CASSLAPTGSGNQPQHF.

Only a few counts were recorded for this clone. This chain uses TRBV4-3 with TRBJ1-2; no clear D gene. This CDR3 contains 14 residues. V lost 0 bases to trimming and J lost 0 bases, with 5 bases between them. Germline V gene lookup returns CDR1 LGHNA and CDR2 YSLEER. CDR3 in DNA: TGCGCCAGCAGCCAAGATCTTGCTAACTATGGCTACACCTTC. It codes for CASSQDLANYGYTF.

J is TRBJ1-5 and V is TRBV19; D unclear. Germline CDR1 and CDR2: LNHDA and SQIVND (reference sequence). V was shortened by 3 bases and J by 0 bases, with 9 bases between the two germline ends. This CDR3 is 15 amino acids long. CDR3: CASSIGANSNQPQHF. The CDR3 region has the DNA TGTGCCAGTAGTATCGGAGCTAATAGCAATCAGCCCCAGCATTTT.

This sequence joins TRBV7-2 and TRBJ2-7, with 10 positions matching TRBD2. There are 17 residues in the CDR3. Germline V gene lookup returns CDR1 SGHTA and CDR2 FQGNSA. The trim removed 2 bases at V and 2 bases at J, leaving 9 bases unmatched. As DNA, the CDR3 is TGTGCCAGCAGCTTACCAGGACTAGCGGATAATGCCTACGAGCAGTACTTC. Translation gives CASSLPGLADNAYEQYF.

In DNA, the CDR3 is TGTGCCAGCAGCTTAGAGAGAAGGGGGCGGGGGGTCGCAGATACGCAGTATTTT. This encodes CASSLERRGRGVADTQYF. The J gene is TRBJ2-3, the V gene TRBV7-2, with TRBD2 as a possible D gene (8 bases). Germline V lookup: CDR1 SGHTA, CDR2 FQGNSA. This CDR3 is built from 18 residues. The V gene lost 1 base and the J gene lost 4 bases, with 21 bases spanning the gap.

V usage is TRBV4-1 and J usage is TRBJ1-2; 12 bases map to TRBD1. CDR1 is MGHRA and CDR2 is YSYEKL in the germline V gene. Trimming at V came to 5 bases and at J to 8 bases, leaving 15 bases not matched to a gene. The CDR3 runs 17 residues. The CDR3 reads CASSETGTGGVARGYTF. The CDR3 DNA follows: TGCGCCAGCAGCGAGACCGGGACAGGGGGCGTCGCGCGGGGCTACACCTTC.

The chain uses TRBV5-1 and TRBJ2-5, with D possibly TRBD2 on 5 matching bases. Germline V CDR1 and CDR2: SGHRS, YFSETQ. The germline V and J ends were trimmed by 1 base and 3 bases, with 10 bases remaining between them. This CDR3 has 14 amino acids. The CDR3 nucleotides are TGCGCCAGCAGCTTGAGGCGGGCCGAAGAGACCCAGTACTTC. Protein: CASSLRRAEETQYF.

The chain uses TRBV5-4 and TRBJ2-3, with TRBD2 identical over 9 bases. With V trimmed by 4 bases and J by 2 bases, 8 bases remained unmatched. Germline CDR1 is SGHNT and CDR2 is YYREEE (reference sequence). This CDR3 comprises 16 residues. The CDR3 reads CASSNVGLATTDTQYF. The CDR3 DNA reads TGTGCCAGCAGCAACGTAGGACTAGCGACCACAGATACGCAGTATTTT.

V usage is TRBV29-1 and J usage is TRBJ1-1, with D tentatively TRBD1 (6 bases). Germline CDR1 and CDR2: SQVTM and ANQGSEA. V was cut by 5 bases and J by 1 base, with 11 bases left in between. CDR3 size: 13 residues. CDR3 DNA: TGCAGCGTTCAGGGCAGGGGGAACACTGAAGCTTTCTTT. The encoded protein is CSVQGRGNTEAFF.

For the CDR3, the DNA is TGCGCCAGCAGCTTGGTAACAGGGGGCAATAATTCACCCCTCCACTTT. This translates into CASSLVTGGNNSPLHF. The V call is TRBV5-1, the J call TRBJ1-6; 9 positions agree with TRBD1. The CDR3 totals 16 residues. V was pared by 0 bases and J by 5 bases, with 3 bases of the junction left unmatched. Germline CDR1 SGHRS, CDR2 YFSETQ. Based on the CDR3 plus reference TRBV5-1 and TRBJ1-6, the full variable domain is KAGVTQTPRYLIKTRGQQVTLSCSPISGHRSVSWYQQTPGQGLQFLFEYFSETQRNKGNFPGRFSGRQFSNSRSEMNVSTLELGDSALYLCASSLVTGGNNSPLHFGNGTRLTVT.

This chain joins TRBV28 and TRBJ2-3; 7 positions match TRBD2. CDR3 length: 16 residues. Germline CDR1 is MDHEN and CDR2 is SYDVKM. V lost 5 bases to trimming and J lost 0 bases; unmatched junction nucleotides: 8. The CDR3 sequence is CASSTPSGISTDTQYF. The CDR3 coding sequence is TGTGCCAGCAGTACTCCTAGCGGTATTAGCACAGATACGCAGTATTTT.

The CDR3 bases are TGTGCCAGCAGTGTCGGTAGGGACAGGCCGAAGGAGCAGTTCTTC. Protein sequence: CASSVGRDRPKEQFF. The chain has TRBV28 and TRBJ2-1, with 8 bases that match TRBD1. This CDR3 region has 15 residues. After removal of 5 bases from V and 10 bases from J, the junction contained 13 bases not matched to a gene. The germline CDR1 and CDR2 sequences are MDHEN and SYDVKM.

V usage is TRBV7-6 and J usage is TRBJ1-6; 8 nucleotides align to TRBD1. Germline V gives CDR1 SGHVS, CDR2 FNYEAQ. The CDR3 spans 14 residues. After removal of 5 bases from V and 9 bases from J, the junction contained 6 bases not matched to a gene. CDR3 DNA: TGTGCCAGCAGCCGAACCGGACAGGGTTCACCCCTCCACTTT. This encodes CASSRTGQGSPLHF.

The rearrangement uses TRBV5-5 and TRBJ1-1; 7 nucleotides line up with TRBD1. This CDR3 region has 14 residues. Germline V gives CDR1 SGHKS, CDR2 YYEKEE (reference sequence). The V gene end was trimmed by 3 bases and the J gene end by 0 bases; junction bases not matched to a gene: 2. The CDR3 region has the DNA TGTGCCAGCAGCTCCAGGGGGGTGAACACTGAAGCTTTCTTT. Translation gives CASSSRGVNTEAFF.

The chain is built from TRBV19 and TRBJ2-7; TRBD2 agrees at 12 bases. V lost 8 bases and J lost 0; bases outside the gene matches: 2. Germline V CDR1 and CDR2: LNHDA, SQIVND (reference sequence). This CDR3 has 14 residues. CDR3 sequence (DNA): TGTGCCAGTGCGACTAGCGGGAGCTCCTACGAGCAGTACTTC. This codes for CASATSGSSYEQYF.

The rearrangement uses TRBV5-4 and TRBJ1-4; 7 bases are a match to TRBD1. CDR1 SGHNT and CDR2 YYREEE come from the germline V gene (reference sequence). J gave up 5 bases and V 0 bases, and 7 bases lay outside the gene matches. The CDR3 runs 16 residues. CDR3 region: CASSLGQGVGNEKLFF. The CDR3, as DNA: TGTGCCAGCAGCTTGGGACAGGGCGTTGGGAATGAAAAACTGTTTTTT.

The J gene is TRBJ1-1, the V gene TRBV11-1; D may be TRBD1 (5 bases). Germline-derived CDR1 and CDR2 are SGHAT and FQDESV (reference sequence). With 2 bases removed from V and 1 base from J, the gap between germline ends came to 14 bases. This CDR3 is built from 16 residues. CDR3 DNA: TGTGCCAGCAGCTTATTCAGGGCTGCAGGGAACACTGAAGCTTTCTTT. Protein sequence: CASSLFRAAGNTEAFF.

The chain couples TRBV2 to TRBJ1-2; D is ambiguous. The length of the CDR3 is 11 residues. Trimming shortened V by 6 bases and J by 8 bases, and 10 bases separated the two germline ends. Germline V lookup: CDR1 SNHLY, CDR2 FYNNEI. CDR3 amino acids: CASRPERGYTF. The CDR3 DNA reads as TGTGCCAGCAGACCGGAGCGCGGCTACACCTTC.

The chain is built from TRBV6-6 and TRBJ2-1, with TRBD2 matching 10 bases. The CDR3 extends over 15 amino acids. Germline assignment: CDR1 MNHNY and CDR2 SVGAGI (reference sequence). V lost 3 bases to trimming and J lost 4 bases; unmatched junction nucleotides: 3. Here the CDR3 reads CASSYLAGEYNEQFF. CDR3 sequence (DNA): TGTGCCAGCAGTTATCTAGCGGGGGAGTACAATGAGCAGTTCTTC.

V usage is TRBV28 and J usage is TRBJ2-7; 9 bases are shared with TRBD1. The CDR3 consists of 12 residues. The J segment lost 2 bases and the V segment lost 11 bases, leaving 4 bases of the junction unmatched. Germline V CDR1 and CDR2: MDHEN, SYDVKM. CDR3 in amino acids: CAVNRGPYEQYF. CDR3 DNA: TGTGCCGTAAACAGGGGGCCCTACGAGCAGTACTTC.

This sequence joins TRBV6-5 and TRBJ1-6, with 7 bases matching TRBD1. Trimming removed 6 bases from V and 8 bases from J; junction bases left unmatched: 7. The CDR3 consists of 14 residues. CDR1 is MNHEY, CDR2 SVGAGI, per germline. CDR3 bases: TGTGCCAGCAGCCGTCGAGGGACAGATTCACCCCTCCACTTT. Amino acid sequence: CASSRRGTDSPLHF.

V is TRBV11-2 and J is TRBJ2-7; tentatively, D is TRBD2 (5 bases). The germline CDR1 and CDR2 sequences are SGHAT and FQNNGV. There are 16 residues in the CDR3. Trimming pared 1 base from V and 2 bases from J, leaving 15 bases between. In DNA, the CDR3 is TGTGCCAGCAGCTTAGGAGGGTCTCCTGTGACCTACGAGCAGTACTTC. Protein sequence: CASSLGGSPVTYEQYF.

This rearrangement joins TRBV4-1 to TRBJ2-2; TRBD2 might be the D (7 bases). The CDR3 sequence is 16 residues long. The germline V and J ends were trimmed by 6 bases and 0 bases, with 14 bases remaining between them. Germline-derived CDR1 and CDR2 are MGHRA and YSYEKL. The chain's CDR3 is CASRYAGAANTGELFF. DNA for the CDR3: TGCGCCAGCAGGTACGCGGGGGCCGCGAACACCGGGGAGCTGTTTTTT.

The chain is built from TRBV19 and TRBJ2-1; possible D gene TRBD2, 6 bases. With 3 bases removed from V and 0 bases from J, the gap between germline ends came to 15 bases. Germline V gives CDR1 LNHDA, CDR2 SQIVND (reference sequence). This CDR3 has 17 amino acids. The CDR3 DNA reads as TGTGCCAGTAGTATCATCGGGGGTGGGAGCTCCTACAATGAGCAGTTCTTC. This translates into CASSIIGGGSSYNEQFF.

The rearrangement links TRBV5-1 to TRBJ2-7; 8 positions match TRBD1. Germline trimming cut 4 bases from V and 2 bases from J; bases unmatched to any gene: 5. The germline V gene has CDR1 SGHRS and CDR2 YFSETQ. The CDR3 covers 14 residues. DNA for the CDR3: TGCGCCAGCAGCGAACAACAGGGGGCCTACGAGCAGTACTTC. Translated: CASSEQQGAYEQYF.

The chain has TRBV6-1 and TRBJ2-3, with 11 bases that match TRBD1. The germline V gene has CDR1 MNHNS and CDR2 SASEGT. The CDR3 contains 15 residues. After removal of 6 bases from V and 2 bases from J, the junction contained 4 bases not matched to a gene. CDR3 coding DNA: TGTGCCAGCAGGGGGACAGGGGGGACCACAGATACGCAGTATTTT. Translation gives CASRGTGGTTDTQYF.